Sequencing of this T cell receptor (beta chain) was carried out in a study of control samples from healthy donors and cancer patients. Sequencing used immunoSEQ multiplex PCR; TCRdb keeps in-frame clones, though not all of them. The table has around 94,000 clones, roughly nine tenths seen once. This TCR came from a woman between 18 and 29 years old in good health. Material: blood.

CDR3 DNA: TGTGCCAGCAGGGCAGGTAATCAGCCCCAGCATTTT. It codes for CASRAGNQPQHF. The V and J genes are TRBV2 and TRBJ1-5; no definite D call. The length of the CDR3 is 12 residues. Germline lookup yields CDR1 SNHLY and CDR2 FYNNEI. V lost 6 bases, J lost 4 bases, and 7 bases lay in between.